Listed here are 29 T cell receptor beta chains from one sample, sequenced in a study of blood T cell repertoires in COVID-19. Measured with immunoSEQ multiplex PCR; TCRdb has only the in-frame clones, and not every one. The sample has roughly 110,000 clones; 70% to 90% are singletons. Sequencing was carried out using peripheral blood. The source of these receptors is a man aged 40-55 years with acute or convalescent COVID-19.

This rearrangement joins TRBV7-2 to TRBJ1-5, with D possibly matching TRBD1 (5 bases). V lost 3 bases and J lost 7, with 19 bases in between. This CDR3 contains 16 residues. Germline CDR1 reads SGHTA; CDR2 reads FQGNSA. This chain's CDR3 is CASSFTGLRGGQPQHF. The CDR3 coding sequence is TGTGCCAGCAGCTTTACAGGCCTCCGGGGGGGACAGCCCCAGCATTTT. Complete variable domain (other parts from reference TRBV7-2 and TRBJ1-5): GAGVSQSPSNKVTEKGKDVELRCDPISGHTALYWYRQSLGQGLEFLIYFQGNSAPDKSGLPSDRFSAERTGGSVSTLTIQRTQQEDSAVYLCASSFTGLRGGQPQHFGDGTRLSIL.

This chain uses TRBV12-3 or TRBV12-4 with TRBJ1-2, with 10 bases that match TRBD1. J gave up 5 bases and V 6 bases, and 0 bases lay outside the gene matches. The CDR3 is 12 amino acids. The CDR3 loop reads CASRGQGYGYTF. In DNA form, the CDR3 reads TGTGCCAGCAGGGGACAGGGGTATGGCTACACCTTC.

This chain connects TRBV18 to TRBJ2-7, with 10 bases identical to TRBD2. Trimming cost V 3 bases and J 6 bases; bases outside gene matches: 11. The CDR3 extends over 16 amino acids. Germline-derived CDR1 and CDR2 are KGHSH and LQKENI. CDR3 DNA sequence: TGTGCCAGCTCACCGCCAGGACTAGCGGACCCTTCCGAGCAGTACTTC. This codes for CASSPPGLADPSEQYF.

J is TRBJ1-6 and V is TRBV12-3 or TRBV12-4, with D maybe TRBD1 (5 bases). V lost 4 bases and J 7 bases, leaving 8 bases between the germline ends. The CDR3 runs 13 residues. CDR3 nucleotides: TGTGCCAGCAGTTCCTACAGGAATTCACCCCTCCACTTT. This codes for CASSSYRNSPLHF.

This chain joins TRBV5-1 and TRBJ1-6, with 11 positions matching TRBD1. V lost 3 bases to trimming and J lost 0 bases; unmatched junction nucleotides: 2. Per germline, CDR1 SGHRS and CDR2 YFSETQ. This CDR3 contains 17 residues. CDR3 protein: CASSSGTGGSYNSPLHF. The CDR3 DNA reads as TGCGCCAGCAGCTCCGGGACAGGGGGCTCCTATAATTCACCCCTCCACTTT.

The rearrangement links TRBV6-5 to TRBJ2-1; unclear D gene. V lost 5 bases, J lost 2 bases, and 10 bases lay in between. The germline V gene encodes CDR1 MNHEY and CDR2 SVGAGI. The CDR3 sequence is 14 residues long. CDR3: CASSISSTYNEQFF. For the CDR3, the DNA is TGTGCCAGCAGTATTAGCAGCACCTACAATGAGCAGTTCTTC.

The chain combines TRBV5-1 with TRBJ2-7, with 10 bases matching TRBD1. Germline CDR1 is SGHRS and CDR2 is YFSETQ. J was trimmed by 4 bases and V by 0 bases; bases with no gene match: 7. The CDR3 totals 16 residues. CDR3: CASSLASPGQGYEQYF. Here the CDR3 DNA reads TGCGCCAGCAGCTTGGCCTCACCGGGACAGGGGTACGAGCAGTACTTC.

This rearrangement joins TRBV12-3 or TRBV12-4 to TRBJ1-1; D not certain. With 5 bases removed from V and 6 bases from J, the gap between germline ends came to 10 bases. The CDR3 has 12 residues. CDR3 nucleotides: TGTGCCAGCAGTGGGCGGGAGGCTGAAGCTTTCTTT. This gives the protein CASSGREAEAFF.

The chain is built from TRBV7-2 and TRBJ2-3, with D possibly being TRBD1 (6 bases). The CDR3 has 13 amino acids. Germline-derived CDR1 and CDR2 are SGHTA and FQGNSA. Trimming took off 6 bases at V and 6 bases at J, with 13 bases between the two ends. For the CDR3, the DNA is TGTGCCAGCAGTTGGCAGGGGTTCGATACGCAGTATTTT. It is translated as CASSWQGFDTQYF.

The CDR3 is CATSGGGNTEAFF. CDR3 nucleotide sequence: TGTGCCACCTCGGGGGGTGGCAACACTGAAGCTTTCTTT. V usage is TRBV18 and J usage is TRBJ1-1, with D maybe TRBD1 (5 bases). Germline V gene data show CDR1 as KGHSH and CDR2 as LQKENI. CDR3 length equals 13 residues. V was pared by 10 bases and J by 2 bases, with 14 bases between. The full variable domain, completed using reference TRBV18 and TRBJ1-1, is NAGVMQNPRHLVRRRGQEARLRCSPMKGHSHVYWYRQLPEEGLKFMVYLQKENIIDESGMPKERFSAEFPKEGPSILRIQQVVRGDSAAYFCATSGGGNTEAFFGQGTRLTVV.

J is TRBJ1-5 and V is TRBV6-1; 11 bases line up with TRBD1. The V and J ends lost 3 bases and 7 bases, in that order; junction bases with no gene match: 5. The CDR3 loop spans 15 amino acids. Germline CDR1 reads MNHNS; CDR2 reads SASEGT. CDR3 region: CASSDWGQGDQPQHF. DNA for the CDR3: TGTGCCAGCAGTGATTGGGGACAGGGGGACCAGCCCCAGCATTTT.

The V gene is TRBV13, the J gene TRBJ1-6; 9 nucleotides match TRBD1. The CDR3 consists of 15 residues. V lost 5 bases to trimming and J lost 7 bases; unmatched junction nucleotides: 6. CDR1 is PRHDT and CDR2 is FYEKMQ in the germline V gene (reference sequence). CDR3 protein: CASSPHDRGNSPLHF. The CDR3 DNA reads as TGTGCCAGCAGCCCTCATGACAGGGGGAATTCACCCCTCCACTTT.

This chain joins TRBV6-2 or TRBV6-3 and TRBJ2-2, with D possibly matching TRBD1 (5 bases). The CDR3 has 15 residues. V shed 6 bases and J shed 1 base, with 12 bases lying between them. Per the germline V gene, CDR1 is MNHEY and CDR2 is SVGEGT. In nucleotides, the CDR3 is TGTGCCAGCAGCCGTGGACATAGGAACACCGGGGAGCTGTTTTTT. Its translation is CASSRGHRNTGELFF.

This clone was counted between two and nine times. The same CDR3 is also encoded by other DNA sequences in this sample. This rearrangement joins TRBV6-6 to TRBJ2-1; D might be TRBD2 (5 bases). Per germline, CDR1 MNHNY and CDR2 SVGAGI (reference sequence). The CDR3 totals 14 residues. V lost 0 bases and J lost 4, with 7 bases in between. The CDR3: CASSYSRVYNEQFF. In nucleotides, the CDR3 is TGTGCCAGCAGTTACTCGCGGGTTTACAATGAGCAGTTCTTC.

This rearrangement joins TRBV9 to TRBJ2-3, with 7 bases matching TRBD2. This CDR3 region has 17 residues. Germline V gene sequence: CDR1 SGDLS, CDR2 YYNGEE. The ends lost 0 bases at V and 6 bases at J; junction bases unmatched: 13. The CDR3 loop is CASSVVGDLAGSDTQYF. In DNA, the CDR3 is TGTGCCAGCAGCGTAGTGGGGGATTTAGCGGGCTCCGATACGCAGTATTTT.

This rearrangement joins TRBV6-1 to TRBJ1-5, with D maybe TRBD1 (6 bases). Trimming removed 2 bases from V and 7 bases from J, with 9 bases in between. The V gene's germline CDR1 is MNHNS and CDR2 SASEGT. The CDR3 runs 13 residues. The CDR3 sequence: CASSEIGGQPQHF. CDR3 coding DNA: TGTGCCAGCAGTGAAATAGGGGGACAGCCCCAGCATTTT.

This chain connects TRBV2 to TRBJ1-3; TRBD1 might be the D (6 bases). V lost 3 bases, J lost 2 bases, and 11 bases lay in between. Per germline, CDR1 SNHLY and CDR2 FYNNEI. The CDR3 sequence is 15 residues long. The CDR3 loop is CASSEDSLAGNTIYF. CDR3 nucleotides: TGTGCCAGCAGTGAGGACAGTCTGGCTGGAAACACCATATATTTT.

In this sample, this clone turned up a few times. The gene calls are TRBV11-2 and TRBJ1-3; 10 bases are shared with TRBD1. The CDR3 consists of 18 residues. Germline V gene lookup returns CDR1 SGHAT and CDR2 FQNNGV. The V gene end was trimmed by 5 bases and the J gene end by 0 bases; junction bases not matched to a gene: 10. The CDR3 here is CASSAWDRGPSSGNTIYF. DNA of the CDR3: TGTGCCAGCAGCGCTTGGGACAGGGGCCCTAGCTCTGGAAACACCATATATTTT. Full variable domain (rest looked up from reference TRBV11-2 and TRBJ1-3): EAGVAQSPRYKIIEKRQSVAFWCNPISGHATLYWYQQILGQGPKLLIQFQNNGVVDDSQLPKDRFSAERLKGVDSTLKIQPAKLEDSAVYLCASSAWDRGPSSGNTIYFGEGSWLTVV.

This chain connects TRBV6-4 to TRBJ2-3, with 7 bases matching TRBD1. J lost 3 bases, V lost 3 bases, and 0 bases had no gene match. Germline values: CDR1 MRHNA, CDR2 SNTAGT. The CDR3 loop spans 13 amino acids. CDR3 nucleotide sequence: TGTGCCAGCAGTGAACAGGGGACAGATACGCAGTATTTT. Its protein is CASSEQGTDTQYF.

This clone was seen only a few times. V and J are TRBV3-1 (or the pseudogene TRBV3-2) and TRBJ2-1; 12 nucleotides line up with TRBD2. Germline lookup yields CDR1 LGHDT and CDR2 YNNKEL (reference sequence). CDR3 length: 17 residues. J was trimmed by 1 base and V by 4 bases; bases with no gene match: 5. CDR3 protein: CASSPLAGGGSYNEQFF. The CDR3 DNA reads TGTGCCAGCAGCCCGCTAGCGGGAGGGGGGTCCTACAATGAGCAGTTCTTC.

This chain's CDR3 is CASRVRATAVKNIQYF. CDR3 DNA: TGTGCCAGCAGGGTGAGGGCCACGGCAGTAAAAAACATTCAGTACTTC. The V gene is TRBV11-2, the J gene TRBJ2-4, with a weak D call TRBD2 (5 bases). Trimming cost V 6 bases and J 4 bases, with 19 bases left between them. The CDR3 spans 16 residues. Germline values: CDR1 SGHAT, CDR2 FQNNGV.

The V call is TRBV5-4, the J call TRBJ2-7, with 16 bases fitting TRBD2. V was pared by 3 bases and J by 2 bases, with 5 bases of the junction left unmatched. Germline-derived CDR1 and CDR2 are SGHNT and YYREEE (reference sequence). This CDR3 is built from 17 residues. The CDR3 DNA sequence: TGTGCCAGCAGCTCCGGGACTAGCGGGGGGGCCGCCTACGAGCAGTACTTC. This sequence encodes CASSSGTSGGAAYEQYF.

CDR3 sequence (DNA): TGTGCCAGCAGTACTACAGGGGGAACCCTCCACTTT. Protein: CASSTTGGTLHF. The chain uses TRBV28 and TRBJ1-6; TRBD1 matches at 8 bases. The CDR3 covers 12 residues. From germline, CDR1 is MDHEN and CDR2 SYDVKM. V shed 5 bases and J 14 bases; nucleotides not matched to a gene: 5. The variable domain in full, completed from reference TRBV28 and TRBJ1-6, reads DVKVTQSSRYLVKRTGEKVFLECVQDMDHENMFWYRQDPGLGLRLIYFSYDVKMKEKGDIPEGYSVSREKKERFSLILESASTNQTSMYLCASSTTGGTLHFGNGTRLTVT.

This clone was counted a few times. CDR3: CAWSPQGNQPQHF. The DNA for the CDR3 is TGTGCCTGGAGCCCACAGGGGAATCAGCCCCAGCATTTT. The chain recombines TRBV30 with TRBJ1-5; 7 positions agree with TRBD1. This CDR3 spans 13 amino acids. Germline CDR1 reads GTSNPN; CDR2 reads SVGIG (reference sequence). V gave up 3 bases and J gave up 4 bases; unmatched junction bases: 3.

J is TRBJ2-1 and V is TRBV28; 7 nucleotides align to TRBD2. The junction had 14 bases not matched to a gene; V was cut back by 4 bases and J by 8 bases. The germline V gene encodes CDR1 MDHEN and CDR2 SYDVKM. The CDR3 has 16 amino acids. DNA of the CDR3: TGTGCCAGCAGTTCTCGACTAGCCGGTGTTTTCGATGAGCAGTTCTTC. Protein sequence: CASSSRLAGVFDEQFF.

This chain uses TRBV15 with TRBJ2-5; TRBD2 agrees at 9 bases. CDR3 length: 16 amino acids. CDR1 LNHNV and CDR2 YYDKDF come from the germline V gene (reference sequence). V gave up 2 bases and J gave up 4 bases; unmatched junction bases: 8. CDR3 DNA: TGTGCCACCAGCAGAAGGCGGGAGGGCCGGCGAGAGACCCAGTACTTC. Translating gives CATSRRREGRRETQYF.

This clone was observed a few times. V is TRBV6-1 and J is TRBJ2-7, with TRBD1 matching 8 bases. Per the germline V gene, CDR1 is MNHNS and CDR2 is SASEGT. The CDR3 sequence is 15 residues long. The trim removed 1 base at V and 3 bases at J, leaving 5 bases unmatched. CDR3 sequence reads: CASSEGQGAFYEQYF. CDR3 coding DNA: TGTGCCAGCAGTGAAGGGCAGGGGGCATTCTACGAGCAGTACTTC.

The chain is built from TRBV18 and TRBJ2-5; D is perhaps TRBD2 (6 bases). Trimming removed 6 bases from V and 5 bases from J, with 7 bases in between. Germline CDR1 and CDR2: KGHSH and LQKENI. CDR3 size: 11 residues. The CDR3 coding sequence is TGTGCCAGCTCCCGGGGGGAGACCCAGTACTTC. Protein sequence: CASSRGETQYF.

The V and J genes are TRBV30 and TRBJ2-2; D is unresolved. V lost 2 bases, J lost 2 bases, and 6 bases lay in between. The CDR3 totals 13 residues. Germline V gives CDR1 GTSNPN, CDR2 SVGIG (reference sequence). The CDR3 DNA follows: TGTGCCTGGAGTACAGAAAACACCGGGGAGCTGTTTTTT. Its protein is CAWSTENTGELFF.